A selection of T cell receptor beta chains follows, all from one sample in a study of tumor-infiltrating lymphocytes in localized non-small cell lung cancer. Using immunoSEQ multiplex PCR, the repertoire was profiled, and TCRdb retains in-frame clones only, with some absent. The sample has 15,000 or so clones, 80% to 90% seen once; the top ten hold about 3.5%. The sample was uninvolved lung tissue not adjacent to the tumor. All receptors derive from a human donor with non-small cell lung cancer. CDR3s include the opening cysteine and the closing phenylalanine or tryptophan. The D gene is left open where the match is weak. Clone size is not always given. Where it is, it says once, few, many or a class for expanded clones.

size	J	V	D	DNA	CDR3
-	TRBJ2-5	TRBV27	-	TGTGCCAGCAGCCCCCAGGGGGGGGTGCGGGAGACCCAGTACTTC	CASSPQGGVRETQYF
-	TRBJ2-1	TRBV18	TRBD2	TGTGCCAGCTCACCACCGCGAGCGGGAGTGTACAATGAGCAGTTCTTC	CASSPPRAGVYNEQFF
-	TRBJ2-5	TRBV5-1	TRBD1	TGCGCCAGCAGCCCCAGCGAAACAGGGGGCCTCGGGACCCAGTACTTC	CASSPSETGGLGTQYF
-	TRBJ2-7	TRBV14	-	TGTGCCAGCAGTAGCACCTACGAGCAGTACTTC	CASSSTYEQYF
-	TRBJ2-3	TRBV30	-	TGTGCCTGGAGTATGGGAGTAGACGCAGATACGCAGTATTTT	CAWSMGVDADTQYF
-	TRBJ2-1	TRBV11-2	-	TGTGCCAGCAGCTTAGTCTTGCTAGGGAGAGGCAATGAGCAGTTCTTC	CASSLVLLGRGNEQFF
-	TRBJ2-2	TRBV11-2	TRBD2	TGTGCCAGCAGCTTATGGCGGCTAGCGGGCTTAAACACCGGGGAGCTGTTTTTT	CASSLWRLAGLNTGELFF
-	TRBJ1-5	TRBV7-8	-	TGTGCCAGCAGCTGGCACCGGGACAAACATAGCAATCAGCCCCAGCATTTT	CASSWHRDKHSNQPQHF
-	TRBJ1-2	TRBV11-2	TRBD1	TGTGCCAGCAGCTTAGACGGACAGGACTATGGCTACACCTTC	CASSLDGQDYGYTF
large	TRBJ2-1	TRBV29-1	TRBD2	TGCAGCGTCCGAGCGGGGGGCAATGAGCAGTTCTTC	CSVRAGGNEQFF